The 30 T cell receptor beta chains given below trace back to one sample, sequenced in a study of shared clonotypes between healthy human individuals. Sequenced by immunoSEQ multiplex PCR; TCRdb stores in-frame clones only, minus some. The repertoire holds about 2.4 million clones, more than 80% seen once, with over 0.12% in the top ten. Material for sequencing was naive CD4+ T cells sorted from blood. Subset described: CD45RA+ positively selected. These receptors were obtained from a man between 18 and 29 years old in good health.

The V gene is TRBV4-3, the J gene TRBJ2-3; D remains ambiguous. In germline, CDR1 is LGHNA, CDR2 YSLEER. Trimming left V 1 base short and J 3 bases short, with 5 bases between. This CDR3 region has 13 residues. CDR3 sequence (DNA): TGCGCCAGCAGCCAAGTCGGGACAGATACGCAGTATTTT. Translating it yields CASSQVGTDTQYF.

CDR3: CASSQTSAGGNTQYF. The CDR3 DNA follows: TGCGCCAGCAGCCAAACTAGCGCCGGGGGGAATACGCAGTATTTT. The chain uses TRBV4-1 and TRBJ2-3, with 7 bases that match TRBD2. Per the germline V gene, CDR1 is MGHRA and CDR2 is YSYEKL. The CDR3 length is 15 residues. The V gene end was trimmed by 2 bases and the J gene end by 7 bases; junction bases not matched to a gene: 9.

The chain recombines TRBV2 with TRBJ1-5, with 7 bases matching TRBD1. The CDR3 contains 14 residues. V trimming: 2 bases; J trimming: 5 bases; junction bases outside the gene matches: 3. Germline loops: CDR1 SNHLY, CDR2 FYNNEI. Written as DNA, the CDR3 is TGTGCCAGCAGTGAATTTGGGACAGATCAGCCCCAGCATTTT. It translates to CASSEFGTDQPQHF.

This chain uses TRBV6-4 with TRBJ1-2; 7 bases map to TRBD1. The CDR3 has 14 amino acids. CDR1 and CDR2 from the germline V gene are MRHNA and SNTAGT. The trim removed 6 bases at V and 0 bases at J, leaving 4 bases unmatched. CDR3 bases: TGTGCCAGCAGCAAGACAGGGTCTAACTATGGCTACACCTTC. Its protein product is CASSKTGSNYGYTF.

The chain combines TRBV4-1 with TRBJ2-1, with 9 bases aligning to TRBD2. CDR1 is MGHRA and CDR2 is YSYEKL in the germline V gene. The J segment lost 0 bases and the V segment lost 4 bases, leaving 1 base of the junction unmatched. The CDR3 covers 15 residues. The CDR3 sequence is CASSRSGSSYNEQFF. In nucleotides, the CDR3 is TGCGCCAGCAGCCGTAGCGGGAGCTCCTACAATGAGCAGTTCTTC.

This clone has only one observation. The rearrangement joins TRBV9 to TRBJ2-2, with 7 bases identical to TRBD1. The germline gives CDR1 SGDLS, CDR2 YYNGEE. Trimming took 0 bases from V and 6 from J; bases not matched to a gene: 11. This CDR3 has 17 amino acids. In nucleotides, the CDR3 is TGTGCCAGCAGCGTAGCTTTAGGGGGCTTTTCATCCGGGGAGCTGTTTTTT. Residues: CASSVALGGFSSGELFF.

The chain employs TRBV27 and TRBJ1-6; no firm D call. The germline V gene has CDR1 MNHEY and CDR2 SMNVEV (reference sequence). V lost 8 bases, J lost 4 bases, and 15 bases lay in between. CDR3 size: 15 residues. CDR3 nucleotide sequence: TGTGCCAGCCTACACGGAAGTGTATATAATTCACCCCTCCACTTT. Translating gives CASLHGSVYNSPLHF.

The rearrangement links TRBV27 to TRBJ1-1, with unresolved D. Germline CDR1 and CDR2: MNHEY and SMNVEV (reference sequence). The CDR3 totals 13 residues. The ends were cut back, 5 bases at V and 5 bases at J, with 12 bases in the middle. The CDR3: CASSPGRKTEAFF. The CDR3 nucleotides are TGTGCCAGCAGTCCCGGACGGAAGACTGAAGCTTTCTTT.

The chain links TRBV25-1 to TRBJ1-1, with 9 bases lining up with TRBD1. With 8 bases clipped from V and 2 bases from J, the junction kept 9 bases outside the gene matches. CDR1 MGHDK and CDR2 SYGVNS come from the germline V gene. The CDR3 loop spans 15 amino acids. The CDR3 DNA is TGTGCCAGCTCTCAGGGGGACAGGGTCAACACTGAAGCTTTCTTT. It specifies CASSQGDRVNTEAFF. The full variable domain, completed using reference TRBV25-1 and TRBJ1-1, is EADIYQTPRYLVIGTGKKITLECSQTMGHDKMYWYQQDPGMELHLIHYSYGVNSTEKGDLSSESTVSRIRTEHFPLTLESARPSHTSQYLCASSQGDRVNTEAFFGQGTRLTVV.

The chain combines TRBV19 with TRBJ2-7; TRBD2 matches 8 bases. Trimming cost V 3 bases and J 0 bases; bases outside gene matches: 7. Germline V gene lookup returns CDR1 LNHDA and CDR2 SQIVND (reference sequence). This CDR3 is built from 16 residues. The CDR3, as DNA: TGTGCCAGTAGTATCACTCCGGGGGGGAGCTCCTACGAGCAGTACTTC. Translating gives CASSITPGGSSYEQYF.

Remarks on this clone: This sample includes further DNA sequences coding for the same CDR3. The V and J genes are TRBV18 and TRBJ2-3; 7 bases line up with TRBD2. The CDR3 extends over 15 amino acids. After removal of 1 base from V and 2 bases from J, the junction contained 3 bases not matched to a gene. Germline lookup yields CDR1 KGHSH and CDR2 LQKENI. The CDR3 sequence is CASSPLSGSTDTQYF. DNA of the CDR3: TGTGCCAGCTCACCACTTAGCGGGTCCACAGATACGCAGTATTTT.

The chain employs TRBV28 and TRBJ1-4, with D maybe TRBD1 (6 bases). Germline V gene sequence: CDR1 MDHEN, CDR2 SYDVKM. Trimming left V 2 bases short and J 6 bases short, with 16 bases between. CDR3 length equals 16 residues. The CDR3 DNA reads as TGTGCCAGCAGTTTAGGTCTGGACAGCTCGGATGAAAAACTGTTTTTT. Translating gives CASSLGLDSSDEKLFF.

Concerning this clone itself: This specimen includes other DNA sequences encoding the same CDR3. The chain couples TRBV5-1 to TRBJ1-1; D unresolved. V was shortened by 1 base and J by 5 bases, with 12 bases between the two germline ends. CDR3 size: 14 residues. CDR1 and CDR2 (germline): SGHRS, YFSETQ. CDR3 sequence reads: CASSLQGPGTEAFF. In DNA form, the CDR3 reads TGCGCCAGCAGCTTGCAAGGGCCGGGGACTGAAGCTTTCTTT.

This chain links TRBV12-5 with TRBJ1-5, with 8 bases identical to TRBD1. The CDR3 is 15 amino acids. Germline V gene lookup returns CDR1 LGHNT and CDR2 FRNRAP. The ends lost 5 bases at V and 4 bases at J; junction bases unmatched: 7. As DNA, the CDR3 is TGTGCTAGTGGTCCTTTCGGACAGGGAAATCAGCCCCAGCATTTT. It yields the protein CASGPFGQGNQPQHF.

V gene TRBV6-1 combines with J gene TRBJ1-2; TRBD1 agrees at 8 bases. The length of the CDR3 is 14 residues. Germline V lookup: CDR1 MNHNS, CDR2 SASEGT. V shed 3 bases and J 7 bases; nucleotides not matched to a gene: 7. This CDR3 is CASSDRGQGFGYTF. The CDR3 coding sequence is TGTGCCAGCAGTGATCGAGGACAGGGCTTTGGCTACACCTTC.

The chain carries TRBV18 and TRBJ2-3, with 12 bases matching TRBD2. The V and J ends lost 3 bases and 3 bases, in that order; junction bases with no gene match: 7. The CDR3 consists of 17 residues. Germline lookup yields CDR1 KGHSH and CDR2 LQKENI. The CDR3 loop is CASSPRLAGAQTDTQYF. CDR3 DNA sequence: TGTGCCAGCTCACCTAGACTAGCGGGAGCCCAAACAGATACGCAGTATTTT.

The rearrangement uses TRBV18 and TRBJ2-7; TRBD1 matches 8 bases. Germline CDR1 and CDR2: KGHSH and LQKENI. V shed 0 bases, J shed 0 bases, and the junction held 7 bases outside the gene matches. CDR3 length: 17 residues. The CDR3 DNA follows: TGTGCCAGCTCACCACCTGGCCAGGGGGCCTACTCCTACGAGCAGTACTTC. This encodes CASSPPGQGAYSYEQYF.

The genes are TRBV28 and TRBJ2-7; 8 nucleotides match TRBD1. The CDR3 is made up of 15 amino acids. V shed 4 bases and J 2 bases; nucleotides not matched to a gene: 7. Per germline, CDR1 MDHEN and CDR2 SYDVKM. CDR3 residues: CASSSADREAYEQYF. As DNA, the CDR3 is TGTGCCAGCAGTTCCGCGGACAGGGAAGCCTACGAGCAGTACTTC.

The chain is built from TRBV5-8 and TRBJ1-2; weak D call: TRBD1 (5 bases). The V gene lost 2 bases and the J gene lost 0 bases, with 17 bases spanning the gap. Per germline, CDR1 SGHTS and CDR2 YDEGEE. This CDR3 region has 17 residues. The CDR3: CASSFSYSTVANYGYTF. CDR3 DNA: TGTGCCAGCAGCTTCTCTTATTCGACAGTAGCTAACTATGGCTACACCTTC.

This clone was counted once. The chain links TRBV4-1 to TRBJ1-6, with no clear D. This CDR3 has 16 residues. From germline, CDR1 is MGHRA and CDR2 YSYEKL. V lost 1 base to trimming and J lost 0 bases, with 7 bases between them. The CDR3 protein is CASSQVTSSYNSPLHF. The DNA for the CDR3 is TGCGCCAGCAGCCAAGTGACCAGCTCCTATAATTCACCCCTCCACTTT.

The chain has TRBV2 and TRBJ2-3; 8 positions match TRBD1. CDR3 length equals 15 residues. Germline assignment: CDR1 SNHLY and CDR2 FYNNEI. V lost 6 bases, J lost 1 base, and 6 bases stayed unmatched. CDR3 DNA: TGTGCCAGCAGCGAACAGGGGGAGCGCACAGATACGCAGTATTTT. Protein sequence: CASSEQGERTDTQYF.

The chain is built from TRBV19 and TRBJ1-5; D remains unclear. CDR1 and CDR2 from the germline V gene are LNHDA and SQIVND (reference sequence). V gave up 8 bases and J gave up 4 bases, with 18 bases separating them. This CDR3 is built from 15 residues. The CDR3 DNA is TGTGCCAGTGGGATTTCGGGAGAAAGGAATCAGCCCCAGCATTTT. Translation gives CASGISGERNQPQHF. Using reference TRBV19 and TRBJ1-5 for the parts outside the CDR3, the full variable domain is DGGITQSPKYLFRKEGQNVTLSCEQNLNHDAMYWYRQDPGQGLRLIYYSQIVNDFQKGDIAEGYSVSREKKESFPLTVTSAQKNPTAFYLCASGISGERNQPQHFGDGTRLSIL.

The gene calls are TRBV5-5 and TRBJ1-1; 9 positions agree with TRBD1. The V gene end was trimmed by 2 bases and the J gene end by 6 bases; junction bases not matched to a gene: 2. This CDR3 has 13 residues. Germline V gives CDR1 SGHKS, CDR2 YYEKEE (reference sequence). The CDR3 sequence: CASSLQGASEAFF. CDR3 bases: TGTGCCAGCAGCTTACAGGGGGCGTCTGAAGCTTTCTTT.

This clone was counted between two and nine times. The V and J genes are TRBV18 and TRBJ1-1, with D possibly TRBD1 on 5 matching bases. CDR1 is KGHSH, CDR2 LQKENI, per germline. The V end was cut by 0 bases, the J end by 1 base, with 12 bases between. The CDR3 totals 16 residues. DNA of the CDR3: TGTGCCAGCTCACCACCGAGAGTGCAGGGGAACACTGAAGCTTTCTTT. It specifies CASSPPRVQGNTEAFF.

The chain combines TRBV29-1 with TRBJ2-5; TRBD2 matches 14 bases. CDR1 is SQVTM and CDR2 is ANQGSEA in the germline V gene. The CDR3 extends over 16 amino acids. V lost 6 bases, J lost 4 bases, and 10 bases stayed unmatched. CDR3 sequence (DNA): TGCAGCGTAGGGACTAGCGGGAGTAAGATTCGAGAGACCCAGTACTTC. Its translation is CSVGTSGSKIRETQYF.

CDR3: CASSGVAPEAFF. The CDR3, as DNA: TGTGCCAGCAGCGGGGTTGCCCCTGAAGCTTTCTTT. The V and J genes are TRBV6-5 and TRBJ1-1; D gene uncertain. The CDR3 runs 12 residues. The V gene lost 6 bases and the J gene lost 6 bases, with 11 bases spanning the gap. Per the germline V gene, CDR1 is MNHEY and CDR2 is SVGAGI.

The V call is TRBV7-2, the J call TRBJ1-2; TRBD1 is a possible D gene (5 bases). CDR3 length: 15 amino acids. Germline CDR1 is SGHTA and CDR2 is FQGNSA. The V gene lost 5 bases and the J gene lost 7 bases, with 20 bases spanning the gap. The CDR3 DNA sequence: TGTGCCAGCAGCCCCCGGATGGGTGGGACGGGTGGCTACACCTTC. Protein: CASSPRMGGTGGYTF.

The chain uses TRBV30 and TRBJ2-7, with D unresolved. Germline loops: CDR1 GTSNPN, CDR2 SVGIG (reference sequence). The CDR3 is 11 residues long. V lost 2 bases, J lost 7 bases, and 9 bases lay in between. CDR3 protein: CAWSHQREQYF. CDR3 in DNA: TGTGCCTGGAGTCATCAGAGGGAGCAGTACTTC.

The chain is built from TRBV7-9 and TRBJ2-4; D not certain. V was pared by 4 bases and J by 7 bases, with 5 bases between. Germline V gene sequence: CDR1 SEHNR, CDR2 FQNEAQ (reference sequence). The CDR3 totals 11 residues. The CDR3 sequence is CASSSTNIQYF. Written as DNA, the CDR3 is TGTGCCAGCAGCTCCACTAACATTCAGTACTTC.

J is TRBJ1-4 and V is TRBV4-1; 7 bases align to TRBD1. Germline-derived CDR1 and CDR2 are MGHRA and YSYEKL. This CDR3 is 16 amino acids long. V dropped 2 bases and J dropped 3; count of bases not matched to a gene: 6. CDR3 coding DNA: TGCGCCAGCAGCCAAACGTCCGGGACAGCTAATGAAAAACTGTTTTTT. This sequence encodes CASSQTSGTANEKLFF.